This passage covers 20 T cell receptor beta chains from one sample sequenced in a study of blood T cell repertoires in COVID-19. The protocol was immunoSEQ multiplex PCR, while the TCRdb copy is restricted to in-frame clones and leaves out a portion. The repertoire holds 250,000 to 300,000 clones, with 70% to 90% as singletons. Sequencing was performed on peripheral blood. The receptors derive from an older woman with COVID-19, enrolled during active disease.

This sequence joins TRBV2 and TRBJ2-7; TRBD2 matches at 9 bases. The CDR3 runs to 15 residues. From germline, CDR1 is SNHLY and CDR2 FYNNEI. With 6 bases clipped from V and 4 bases from J, the junction kept 10 bases outside the gene matches. The CDR3 loop reads CASRERSSGGYEQYF. The CDR3 coding sequence is TGTGCCAGCAGAGAACGGAGTAGCGGGGGTTACGAGCAGTACTTC.

The genes are TRBV5-6 and TRBJ2-5, with D possibly being TRBD2 (5 bases). V lost 0 bases, J lost 2 bases, and 11 bases lay in between. Per the germline V gene, CDR1 is SGHDT and CDR2 is YYEEEE. This CDR3 contains 15 residues. As DNA, the CDR3 is TGTGCCAGCAGCTTGGAGCTAGCTGGGCAAGAGACCCAGTACTTC. The encoded protein is CASSLELAGQETQYF.

The chain carries TRBV7-9 and TRBJ2-3; TRBD1 matches 10 bases. Germline V gene lookup returns CDR1 SEHNR and CDR2 FQNEAQ (reference sequence). V dropped 3 bases and J dropped 3; count of bases not matched to a gene: 9. This CDR3 contains 17 residues. The CDR3 DNA sequence: TGTGCCAGCAGCTTTCAGTTCCGGGACAGGGGAACAGATACGCAGTATTTT. Protein: CASSFQFRDRGTDTQYF.

V usage is TRBV24-1 and J usage is TRBJ1-2; perhaps TRBD1 as D (5 bases). The CDR3 loop spans 13 amino acids. Germline CDR1 reads KGHDR; CDR2 reads SFDVKD. V lost 2 bases, J lost 8 bases, and 11 bases lay in between. The DNA for the CDR3 is TGTGCCACCAGTGATTCCGGGGGTGGAGGCTACACCTTC. Protein sequence: CATSDSGGGGYTF.

The chain couples TRBV6-1 to TRBJ2-7; 7 positions match TRBD1. This CDR3 comprises 15 residues. With 5 bases clipped from V and 0 bases from J, the junction kept 7 bases outside the gene matches. Germline V gene lookup returns CDR1 MNHNS and CDR2 SASEGT. The CDR3 spells CASSPWDSDSYEQYF. The DNA for the CDR3 is TGTGCCAGCAGTCCCTGGGACAGTGACTCCTACGAGCAGTACTTC.

J is TRBJ1-2 and V is TRBV5-8, with TRBD1 identical over 7 bases. This CDR3 contains 15 residues. J gave up 8 bases and V 0 bases, and 10 bases lay outside the gene matches. Germline assignment: CDR1 SGHTS and CDR2 YDEGEE. Written as DNA, the CDR3 is TGTGCCAGCAGCTTGGGCACAGGGGAAGTTCGAGGCTACACCTTC. Its protein is CASSLGTGEVRGYTF.

This chain joins TRBV12-5 and TRBJ1-1, with D possibly matching TRBD1 (6 bases). Germline CDR1 reads LGHNT; CDR2 reads FRNRAP. Trimming removed 0 bases at V and 0 bases at J, with 26 bases between. The CDR3 totals 21 residues. DNA for the CDR3: TGTGCTAGTGGTTTGGTACTAATGTCCGGACAGCCCACACACATGAACACTGAAGCTTTCTTT. This encodes CASGLVLMSGQPTHMNTEAFF.

This rearrangement joins TRBV6-4 to TRBJ1-5, with D tentatively TRBD1 (5 bases). Trimming pared 8 bases from V and 7 bases from J, leaving 21 bases between. The CDR3 consists of 15 residues. Germline loops: CDR1 MRHNA, CDR2 SNTAGT. The CDR3 region is CASRPVWGVAQPQHF. DNA of the CDR3: TGTGCCAGCCGCCCTGTATGGGGGGTAGCCCAGCCCCAGCATTTT.

V gene TRBV3-1 (or the pseudogene TRBV3-2) combines with J gene TRBJ1-3, with D maybe TRBD1 (6 bases). Trimming left V 0 bases short and J 0 bases short, with 9 bases between. Germline CDR1 LGHDT, CDR2 YNNKEL (reference sequence). The CDR3 contains 16 residues. CDR3 in amino acids: CASSQETGFSGNTIYF. In DNA form, the CDR3 reads TGTGCCAGCAGCCAAGAGACAGGTTTCTCTGGAAACACCATATATTTT.

The rearrangement joins TRBV28 to TRBJ1-2; 8 nucleotides line up with TRBD1. Germline loops: CDR1 MDHEN, CDR2 SYDVKM. J was trimmed by 3 bases and V by 5 bases; bases with no gene match: 8. The CDR3 is 15 residues long. The CDR3 DNA follows: TGTGCCAGCAGTAGACCGTCAGGGGGCGACTATGGCTACACCTTC. This codes for CASSRPSGGDYGYTF.

The chain combines TRBV3-1 (or the pseudogene TRBV3-2) with TRBJ2-1; 16 bases map to TRBD2. The CDR3 runs to 22 residues. From germline, CDR1 is LGHDT and CDR2 YNNKEL (reference sequence). After removal of 1 base from V and 5 bases from J, the junction contained 17 bases not matched to a gene. This CDR3 reads CASSQGEYKGLAGGTNDNEQFF. The CDR3 bases are TGTGCCAGCAGCCAAGGGGAATATAAGGGACTAGCGGGGGGGACTAATGACAATGAGCAGTTCTTC.

The rearrangement links TRBV5-6 to TRBJ2-6, with TRBD1 matching 9 bases. CDR3 length: 17 residues. Germline CDR1 SGHDT, CDR2 YYEEEE. The junction had 7 bases not matched to a gene; V was cut back by 5 bases and J by 1 base. Here the CDR3 reads CASSHGTGRSGANVLTF. The CDR3 DNA follows: TGTGCCAGCAGTCACGGGACAGGGAGGTCTGGGGCCAACGTCCTGACTTTC.

This chain joins TRBV18 and TRBJ1-6, with D uncertain. The length of the CDR3 is 14 residues. Trimming shortened V by 2 bases and J by 7 bases, and 9 bases separated the two germline ends. Germline values: CDR1 KGHSH, CDR2 LQKENI. The CDR3 is CASSPATPNSPLHF. In DNA form, the CDR3 reads TGTGCCAGCTCACCAGCGACTCCCAATTCACCCCTCCACTTT.

The chain employs TRBV7-2 and TRBJ2-7; possibly TRBD1 for D (7 bases). The CDR3 contains 14 residues. V was clipped by 7 bases and J by 2 bases, with 15 bases between them. Germline V gene lookup returns CDR1 SGHTA and CDR2 FQGNSA. In DNA, the CDR3 is TGTGCCAGCACCTCTCAGGGGGAGGCCTACGAGCAGTACTTC. It yields the protein CASTSQGEAYEQYF.

This chain joins TRBV18 and TRBJ2-3; 7 bases match TRBD2. The junction had 8 bases not matched to a gene; V was cut back by 6 bases and J by 5 bases. CDR3 length: 14 amino acids. Germline CDR1 is KGHSH and CDR2 is LQKENI. Written as DNA, the CDR3 is TGTGCCAGCTCGATCGGACTAGAGGAAGATACGCAGTATTTT. It encodes CASSIGLEEDTQYF.

The V and J genes are TRBV28 and TRBJ2-7; the D gene is possibly TRBD2 (5 bases). The CDR3 totals 12 residues. Trimming left V 7 bases short and J 12 bases short, with 19 bases between. Germline V CDR1 and CDR2: MDHEN, SYDVKM. As DNA, the CDR3 is TGTGCCAGCAAGGACTCCACGGGCATATCGTACTTC. Translation gives CASKDSTGISYF.

The V call is TRBV19, the J call TRBJ2-7; the D gene is possibly TRBD2 (6 bases). Trimming took off 3 bases at V and 2 bases at J, with 8 bases between the two ends. The germline V gene has CDR1 LNHDA and CDR2 SQIVND (reference sequence). The CDR3 has 13 residues. The CDR3 bases are TGTGCCAGTAGTATGTGGGGGGCCTACGAGCAGTACTTC. This gives the protein CASSMWGAYEQYF.

This clone has only one observation. V gene TRBV3-1 (or the pseudogene TRBV3-2) combines with J gene TRBJ2-5; TRBD2 matches at 9 bases. This CDR3 has 14 residues. Germline V gene sequence: CDR1 LGHDT, CDR2 YNNKEL (reference sequence). The junction had 4 bases not matched to a gene; V was cut back by 4 bases and J by 4 bases. CDR3 amino acids: CASSPLRGGETQYF. The CDR3 bases are TGTGCCAGCAGCCCGCTGCGGGGGGGAGAGACCCAGTACTTC.

This chain joins TRBV19 and TRBJ1-5; D is possibly TRBD1 (6 bases). Germline lookup yields CDR1 LNHDA and CDR2 SQIVND (reference sequence). This CDR3 has 13 residues. The germline V and J ends were trimmed by 9 bases and 3 bases, with 12 bases remaining between them. This CDR3 reads CASPDSFNQPQHF. The CDR3 DNA reads as TGTGCCAGCCCGGACAGTTTCAATCAGCCCCAGCATTTT. The variable domain in full, with the rest retrieved from reference TRBV19 and TRBJ1-5, is DGGITQSPKYLFRKEGQNVTLSCEQNLNHDAMYWYRQDPGQGLRLIYYSQIVNDFQKGDIAEGYSVSREKKESFPLTVTSAQKNPTAFYLCASPDSFNQPQHFGDGTRLSIL.

This chain connects TRBV27 to TRBJ2-7; 7 bases match TRBD1. Germline assignment: CDR1 MNHEY and CDR2 SMNVEV (reference sequence). CDR3 length: 14 amino acids. V was pared by 6 bases and J by 3 bases, with 8 bases of the junction left unmatched. The CDR3 is CASRTGTAFYEQYF. Here the CDR3 DNA reads TGTGCCAGCAGGACGGGGACAGCTTTCTACGAGCAGTACTTC.